This TCR beta chain was retrieved from a study of blood T cells in healthy people across ages. Findings and caveats of the study: The lack of PBMC sorting stopped any conclusive naive versus antigen-experienced comparison.

To note about this clonotype: Its target is not known.

Trimming removed 2 bases from V and 0 bases from J, with 12 bases in between. This CDR3 comprises 15 residues. CDR1 is GTSNPN and CDR2 is SVGIG in the germline V gene (reference sequence). The use of a sample-barcoded 5' primer and a J-beta primer mix characterized a second PCR of roughly 6 to 12 cycles. Via MiXCR, TCRdb re-called the 5' RACE reads, giving one row per CDR3 protein. The sample holds about 1.6 million distinct CDR3 sequences, about 35% seen once. What was sequenced was blood. The rearrangement links TRBV30 to TRBJ2-3; D uncertain. The receptor was derived from a woman aged 25 to 45 in good health. The chain's CDR3 is CAWSPRERSTDTQYF. Here the CDR3 DNA reads TGTGCCTGGAGTCCACGCGAACGCAGCACAGATACGCAGTATTTT.